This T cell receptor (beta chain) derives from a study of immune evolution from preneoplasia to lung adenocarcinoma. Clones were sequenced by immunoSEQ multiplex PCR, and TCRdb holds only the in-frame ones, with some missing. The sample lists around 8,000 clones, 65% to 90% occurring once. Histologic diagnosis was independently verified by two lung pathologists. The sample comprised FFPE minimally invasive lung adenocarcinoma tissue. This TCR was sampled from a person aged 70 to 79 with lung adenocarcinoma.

The CDR3 DNA reads as TGTGCCATCAGTTCAGGAGGACAGGGAGAAAGCTATGGCTACACCTTC. Its translation: CAISSGGQGESYGYTF. The genes are TRBV10-3 and TRBJ1-2; 8 nucleotides agree with TRBD1. From germline, CDR1 is ENHRY and CDR2 SYGVKD. The trim removed 5 bases at V and 4 bases at J, leaving 12 bases unmatched. This CDR3 is built from 16 residues.